The text below deals with one TCR beta chain. Antigen: not known. TCRdb's copy holds only in-frame clones and misses some; the assay was immunoSEQ multiplex PCR. The sample carries about 200,000 clones, approximately 93% recorded once. This sample is part of a study of T cell responses to AZD1222 COVID-19 vaccine. Whole-study findings and limits: Donors were mostly white British, more females; clonal diversity possibly underestimated. Seropositive AZD1222 recipients at baseline numbered only 5 to 7. Unmutated variant regions are reportedly targeted by nearly half of spike-specific TCRs.

CDR1 PRHDT and CDR2 FYEKMQ come from the germline V gene (reference sequence). The CDR3 extends over 15 amino acids. V shed 3 bases, J shed 6 bases, and the junction held 10 bases outside the gene matches. This specimen consisted of peripheral blood, obtained 28 days after the second AZD1222 dose. This receptor was taken from an adult who received the AZD1222 COVID-19 vaccine. This chain uses TRBV13 with TRBJ2-7; 8 positions agree with TRBD2. CDR3 in DNA: TGTGCCAGCAGCTTGGGTGGGTCTAGCGGGTTCGAGCAGTACTTC. It translates to CASSLGGSSGFEQYF.